What follows are 14 T cell receptor beta chains derived from one specimen sequenced in a study of T cell responses to AZD1222 COVID-19 vaccine. Sequenced by immunoSEQ multiplex PCR; TCRdb stores in-frame clones only, minus some. The repertoire includes around 80,000 clones, roughly 90% of them detected once, and roughly 5.1% sits in the top ten. The sequencing here drew on peripheral blood, taken 28 days after the second AZD1222 dose. These TCRs come from an adult who received the AZD1222 COVID-19 vaccine.

This chain links TRBV7-6 with TRBJ2-1; the D gene is possibly TRBD2 (6 bases). Germline CDR1 SGHVS, CDR2 FNYEAQ. The CDR3 runs 15 residues. With 5 bases removed from V and 4 bases from J, the gap between germline ends came to 15 bases. DNA for the CDR3: TGTGCCAGCAGCCCTGGGGGGAGCCTTTACAATGAGCAGTTCTTC. Translation: CASSPGGSLYNEQFF.

J is TRBJ2-7 and V is TRBV7-9; weak D call: TRBD2 (5 bases). Germline CDR1 reads SEHNR; CDR2 reads FQNEAQ (reference sequence). The CDR3 runs to 13 residues. V was pared by 5 bases and J by 2 bases, with 10 bases between. This CDR3 reads CASSKPGTYEQYF. DNA for the CDR3: TGTGCCAGCAGCAAGCCGGGAACCTACGAGCAGTACTTC.

CDR3 nucleotides: TGTGCCAGCAGGGAGGGACAGGGGGCGGAAAAACTGTTTTTT. It is translated as CASREGQGAEKLFF. The gene calls are TRBV25-1 and TRBJ1-4, with 12 positions matching TRBD1. This CDR3 spans 14 amino acids. The germline CDR1 and CDR2 sequences are MGHDK and SYGVNS. V lost 6 bases to trimming and J lost 8 bases; unmatched junction nucleotides: 4.

This rearrangement joins TRBV29-1 to TRBJ1-1; D is undetermined. Germline V gene data show CDR1 as SQVTM and CDR2 as ANQGSEA. CDR3 length: 10 residues. V was trimmed by 0 bases and J by 9 bases, leaving 5 bases between them. CDR3 protein: CSVEERQAFF. The CDR3 coding sequence is TGCAGCGTTGAAGAGAGACAAGCTTTCTTT.

Here the CDR3 reads CASSPLDRGTHANTEAFF. CDR3 sequence (DNA): TGTGCCAGCAGCCCGCTGGACAGGGGTACCCATGCGAACACTGAAGCTTTCTTT. The J gene is TRBJ1-1, the V gene TRBV14; 9 nucleotides agree with TRBD1. With 4 bases clipped from V and 1 base from J, the junction kept 13 bases outside the gene matches. The V gene's germline CDR1 is SGHDN and CDR2 FVKESK. CDR3 length equals 18 residues.

The CDR3 DNA reads as TGCGCCAGCAGCCGACAGGGGGCCGCCTACAATGAGCAGTTCTTC. Residues: CASSRQGAAYNEQFF. The rearrangement links TRBV5-1 to TRBJ2-1; TRBD1 matches at 10 bases. Losses at the gene ends were 4 bases for V and 2 bases for J; bases not matched to a gene: 3. The V gene's germline CDR1 is SGHRS and CDR2 YFSETQ. CDR3 length: 15 amino acids.

The J gene is TRBJ2-1, the V gene TRBV5-1; D could derive from TRBD1 or TRBD2 (5 bases each). The CDR3 has 14 residues. Germline V CDR1 and CDR2: SGHRS, YFSETQ. V was pared by 3 bases and J by 8 bases, with 15 bases between. CDR3 in amino acids: CASSSLNQGHEQFF. As DNA, the CDR3 is TGCGCCAGCAGCTCGCTTAACCAGGGACATGAGCAGTTCTTC.

The CDR3 DNA sequence: TGTGCCTGGAGTGTATTTTCCCCCAGGTTGAATCAGCCCCAGCATTTT. Its translation is CAWSVFSPRLNQPQHF. This chain uses TRBV30 with TRBJ1-5; D remains ambiguous. Trimming stripped 0 bases from V and 4 bases from J, with 16 bases between. The germline V gene encodes CDR1 GTSNPN and CDR2 SVGIG (reference sequence). The CDR3 is made up of 16 amino acids.

The rearrangement joins TRBV6-1 to TRBJ1-4; D unresolved. The V gene lost 6 bases and the J gene lost 8 bases, with 10 bases spanning the gap. The CDR3 loop spans 12 amino acids. Per the germline V gene, CDR1 is MNHNS and CDR2 is SASEGT. Written as DNA, the CDR3 is TGTGCCAGCAGCCTGGACTGGGAAAAACTGTTTTTT. Protein product: CASSLDWEKLFF.

The chain combines TRBV4-3 with TRBJ1-3; D may be TRBD1 (5 bases). This CDR3 region has 14 residues. Germline V gene data show CDR1 as LGHNA and CDR2 as YSLEER. Trimming removed 3 bases at V and 2 bases at J, with 8 bases between. The CDR3 here is CASSQTGPGNTIYF. The CDR3 nucleotides are TGCGCCAGCAGCCAGACGGGACCTGGAAACACCATATATTTT.

This clone appeared once. This sequence joins TRBV27 and TRBJ1-5, with D possibly being TRBD1 (5 bases). With 6 bases removed from V and 4 bases from J, the gap between germline ends came to 10 bases. Germline assignment: CDR1 MNHEY and CDR2 SMNVEV (reference sequence). CDR3 size: 13 residues. The DNA for the CDR3 is TGTGCCAGCAGCTGGGGGGGGAATCAGCCCCAGCATTTT. Translated: CASSWGGNQPQHF.

This chain joins TRBV28 and TRBJ2-7, with 10 positions matching TRBD2. V was pared by 5 bases and J by 2 bases, with 9 bases of the junction left unmatched. CDR3 size: 16 residues. The germline V gene encodes CDR1 MDHEN and CDR2 SYDVKM. CDR3 in amino acids: CASSPRRLAGTYEQYF. CDR3 nucleotide sequence: TGTGCCAGCAGTCCTCGGAGACTAGCGGGTACCTACGAGCAGTACTTC.

This chain connects TRBV7-3 to TRBJ1-3; D might be TRBD1 (5 bases). The length of the CDR3 is 13 residues. Per the germline V gene, CDR1 is SGHTA and CDR2 is FQGTGA. The V and J ends lost 4 bases and 8 bases respectively, with 12 bases between them. CDR3 coding DNA: TGTGCCAGCAGCTCCCCAGGGTTGGACACCATATATTTT. It yields the protein CASSSPGLDTIYF.

V usage is TRBV19 and J usage is TRBJ1-2; D is unclear. The germline V gene has CDR1 LNHDA and CDR2 SQIVND (reference sequence). V was clipped by 4 bases and J by 6 bases, with 18 bases between them. This CDR3 has 15 amino acids. This CDR3 reads CASSTKNQVIDGYTF. The CDR3 nucleotides are TGTGCCAGTAGTACCAAAAACCAGGTTATTGATGGCTACACCTTC.